This T cell receptor (beta chain) was obtained from a study of cytomegalovirus exposure and HLA in healthy donors. The germline gives CDR1 SGHRS, CDR2 YFSETQ. V lost 5 bases and J 7 bases, leaving 16 bases between the germline ends. This CDR3 spans 13 amino acids. The donors (healthy individuals) were bone marrow donors. The PCR was carried out with 60 Vbeta primers and 13 Jbeta primers. The repertoire was sequenced with immunoSEQ multiplex PCR; TCRdb's copy has only in-frame clones and lacks some. The sample contains around 180,000 clones, more than 65% of which appear only once. Material: PBMCs. This chain uses TRBV5-1 with TRBJ2-7; possible D gene TRBD2, 6 bases. This clonotype was sampled from a woman aged 45-59 years in good health and CMV-seronegative. CDR3 in amino acids: CASRGADYEEQYF. For the CDR3, the DNA is TGCGCCAGCAGAGGGGCGGACTACGAAGAGCAGTACTTC.